The rows below give T cell receptor beta chains drawn from one sample of a study of T-cell reconstitution after alpha-beta-depleted transplantation in children. TCRdb re-analysed the PCR reads in MiXCR, keeping a single row per CDR3 protein. The top ten clones hold about 4.6% of a sample with about 870,000 distinct CDR3 sequences, around 15% of them seen once. The sequences come from PBMCs, mostly from graft donor cells, collected 360 days after TCRalphabeta/CD19-depleted stem cell transplant. Receptor source: a male patient between 5 and 17 years old who had a stem cell transplant for acute lymphoblastic leukemia, so the T cells may come from the graft donor. The CDR3 runs from the conserved cysteine through the conserved F or W.

v_call: TRBV2; cdr3_aa: CASSVEGISNQPQHF
v_call: TRBV19; cdr3_aa: CASSRTYQGGPTYEQYF
v_call: TRBV29-1; cdr3_aa: CSVEGAGRTDTQYF
v_call: TRBV9; cdr3_aa: CASSVEQGKVYEQYF
v_call: TRBV4-2; cdr3_aa: CASSQDVLINDEQFF
v_call: TRBV7-8; cdr3_aa: CASSLAVGRSYEQYF
v_call: TRBV12-3/TRBV12-4; cdr3_aa: CASSAEVGGRSSYEQYF
v_call: TRBV29-1; cdr3_aa: CSVGGRVTTDTQYF
v_call: TRBV7-9; cdr3_aa: CASSQAGTVNTIYF
v_call: TRBV7-6; cdr3_aa: CASSMGLATSYEQYF
v_call: TRBV27; cdr3_aa: CASSRGAGGLRYNEQFF
v_call: TRBV29-1; cdr3_aa: CSVAGLAGVYNEQFF
v_call: TRBV20-1; cdr3_aa: CSALPGRQETQYF
v_call: TRBV19; cdr3_aa: CASSITGTGGTEAFF
v_call: TRBV10-1; cdr3_aa: CASSDCRTSGRPLRSTDTQYF
v_call: TRBV19; cdr3_aa: CASKVGGDSAHTF
v_call: TRBV4-1; cdr3_aa: CASSQGPIRDTQYF
v_call: TRBV27; cdr3_aa: CASVGYTSNNEQFF
v_call: TRBV9; cdr3_aa: CASSASGTGTDTQYF
v_call: TRBV10-3; cdr3_aa: CAISERQGENIQYF
v_call: TRBV5-1; cdr3_aa: CASNSLAIANTGELFF
v_call: TRBV4-1; cdr3_aa: CASSQGLLAGVAKNIQYF
v_call: TRBV5-4; cdr3_aa: CASSLGTGPLGEQYF
v_call: TRBV7-6; cdr3_aa: CASSLGPPASDTQYF
v_call: TRBV27; cdr3_aa: CASSPGVMSGNEQFF
v_call: TRBV7-9; cdr3_aa: CASSLGVGRGRADTQYF
v_call: TRBV3-1; cdr3_aa: CASSQGSGITQYF
v_call: TRBV3-1; cdr3_aa: CASSQVISQETQYF
v_call: TRBV7-3; cdr3_aa: CASSPSLSEYNEQFF
v_call: TRBV5-1; cdr3_aa: CASSLAGGANTGELFF
v_call: TRBV19; cdr3_aa: CASSIHGNHYEQYF
v_call: TRBV18; cdr3_aa: CASSPSRGRNEQFF
v_call: TRBV20-1; cdr3_aa: CSGEVGIAQYF
v_call: TRBV20-1; cdr3_aa: CSARGGSGRALLTDTQYF
v_call: TRBV20-1; cdr3_aa: CSASRSGTKNTQYF
v_call: TRBV12-3/TRBV12-4; cdr3_aa: CASSPGLVRGNEQFF
v_call: TRBV11-2; cdr3_aa: CASSLDRGGHEQFF
v_call: TRBV20-1; cdr3_aa: CSARPTGGVGQPQHF
v_call: TRBV20-1; cdr3_aa: CSATKGLQKDTQYF
v_call: TRBV5-8; cdr3_aa: CASSLPAPYEQYF
v_call: TRBV5-1; cdr3_aa: CASSPPGQGPLEQYF
v_call: TRBV7-9; cdr3_aa: CASSRTRINNEQFF
v_call: TRBV5-5; cdr3_aa: CASSLGTSGSHEQFF
v_call: TRBV7-2; cdr3_aa: CASSIGQGRNTQYF
v_call: TRBV18; cdr3_aa: CASSRRLAGVGYNEQFF
v_call: TRBV5-5; cdr3_aa: CASSRPGQKNIQYF
v_call: TRBV27; cdr3_aa: CASSLWGTSGRTDTQYF
v_call: TRBV12-3/TRBV12-4; cdr3_aa: CASSLSGRAINEQYF
v_call: TRBV6-1; cdr3_aa: CASSEDNRDSYSGNTIYF
v_call: TRBV19; cdr3_aa: CASSIGMRAGYNEQFF
v_call: TRBV6-1; cdr3_aa: CASSGPGTYTRWAFF
v_call: TRBV4-1; cdr3_aa: CASSQVQGTSQQYF